This paragraph covers one T cell receptor (beta chain) sequence. Its cognate antigen is unknown. This specimen belongs to a study of response to subunit inactivated influenza vaccine. V was trimmed by 0 bases and J by 5 bases, leaving 10 bases between them. The CDR3 consists of 13 residues. CDR1 is DFQATT, CDR2 SNEGSKA, per germline (reference sequence). Study findings and constraints: That few new T cells are recruited by each seasonal influenza vaccination was the authors' suggestion.

TCRdb re-analysed the RT-PCR reads in MiXCR, keeping a single row per CDR3 protein. The profile shows some 520,000 distinct CDR3 sequences, more than 15% of them singletons. The receptor's source is a man in his fifties or sixties who received an inactivated influenza vaccine. Sequencing was performed on CD4+ T cells sorted from PBMCs, taken less than 30 months after vaccination. The rearrangement joins TRBV20-1 to TRBJ1-2; D is possibly TRBD1 (5 bases). CDR3 in DNA: TGCAGTGCTAGAGATCTCGGGGGGTATGGCTACACCTTC. Translated: CSARDLGGYGYTF.